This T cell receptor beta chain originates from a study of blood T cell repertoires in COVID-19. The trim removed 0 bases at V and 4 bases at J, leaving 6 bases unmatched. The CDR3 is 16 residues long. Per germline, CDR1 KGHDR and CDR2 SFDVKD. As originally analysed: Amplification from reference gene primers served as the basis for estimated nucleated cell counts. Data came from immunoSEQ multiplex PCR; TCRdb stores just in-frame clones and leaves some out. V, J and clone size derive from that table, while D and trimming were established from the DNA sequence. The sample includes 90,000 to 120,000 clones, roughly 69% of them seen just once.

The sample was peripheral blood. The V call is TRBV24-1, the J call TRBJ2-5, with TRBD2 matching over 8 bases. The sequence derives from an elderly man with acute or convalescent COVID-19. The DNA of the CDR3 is TGTGCCACCAGTGATTTGGACGGGAGGGCCCCAGAGACCCAGTACTTC. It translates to CATSDLDGRAPETQYF.